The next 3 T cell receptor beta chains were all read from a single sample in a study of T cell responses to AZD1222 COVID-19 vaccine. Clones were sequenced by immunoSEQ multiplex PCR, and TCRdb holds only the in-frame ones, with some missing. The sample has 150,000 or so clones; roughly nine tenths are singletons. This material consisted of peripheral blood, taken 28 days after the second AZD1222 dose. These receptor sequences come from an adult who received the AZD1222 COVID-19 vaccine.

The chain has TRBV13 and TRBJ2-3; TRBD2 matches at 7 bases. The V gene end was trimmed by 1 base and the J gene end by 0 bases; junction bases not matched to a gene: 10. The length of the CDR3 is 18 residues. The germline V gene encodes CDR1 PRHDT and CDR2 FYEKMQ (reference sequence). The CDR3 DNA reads TGTGCCAGCAGCTTAGTACTTGGGAGCGGGACGAGCACAGATACGCAGTATTTT. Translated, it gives CASSLVLGSGTSTDTQYF.

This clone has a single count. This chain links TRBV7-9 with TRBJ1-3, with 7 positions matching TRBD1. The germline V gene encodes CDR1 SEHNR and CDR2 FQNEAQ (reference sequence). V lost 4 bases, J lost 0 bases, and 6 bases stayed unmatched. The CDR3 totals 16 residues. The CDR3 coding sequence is TGTGCCAGCAGCTCCGTGGACAGGATCTCTGGAAACACCATATATTTT. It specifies CASSSVDRISGNTIYF.

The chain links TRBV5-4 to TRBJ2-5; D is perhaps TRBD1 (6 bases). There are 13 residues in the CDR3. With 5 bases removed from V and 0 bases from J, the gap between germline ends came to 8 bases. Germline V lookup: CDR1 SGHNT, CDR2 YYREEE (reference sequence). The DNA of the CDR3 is TGTGCCAGCAGACAGGGTCACCAAGAGACCCAGTACTTC. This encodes CASRQGHQETQYF.